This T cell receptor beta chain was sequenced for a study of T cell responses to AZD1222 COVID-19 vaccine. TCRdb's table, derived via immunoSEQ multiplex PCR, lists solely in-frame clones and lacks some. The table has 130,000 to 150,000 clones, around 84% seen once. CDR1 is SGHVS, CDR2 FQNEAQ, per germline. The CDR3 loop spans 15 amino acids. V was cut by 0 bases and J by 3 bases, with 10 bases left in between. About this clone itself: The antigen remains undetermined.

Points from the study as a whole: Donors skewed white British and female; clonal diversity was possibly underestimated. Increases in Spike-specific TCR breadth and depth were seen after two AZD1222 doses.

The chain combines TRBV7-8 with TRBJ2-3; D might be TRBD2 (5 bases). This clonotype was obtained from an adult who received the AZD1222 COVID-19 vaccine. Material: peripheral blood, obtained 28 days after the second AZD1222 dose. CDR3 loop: CASSLARLPTDTQYF. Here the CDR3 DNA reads TGTGCCAGCAGCTTAGCGCGACTACCTACAGATACGCAGTATTTT.